This entry lists 25 T cell receptor beta chains sequenced from one sample in a study of blood T cells in healthy people across ages. For the second PCR, which ran for roughly 6 to 12 cycles, a sample-barcoded 5' primer and a J-beta primer mix were used. Using its own MiXCR run on the 5' RACE reads, TCRdb lists one record per CDR3 protein. Of roughly 1,700,000 distinct CDR3 sequences listed, 28% are singletons. Sequencing was done on a sample of blood. These receptors were taken from a woman aged 30 to 39 in good health.

The rearrangement links TRBV9 to TRBJ2-2, with D unresolved. Germline CDR1 and CDR2: SGDLS and YYNGEE. The V end was cut by 6 bases, the J end by 3 bases, with 9 bases between. The length of the CDR3 is 13 residues. CDR3 sequence reads: CASTPTDTGELFF. For the CDR3, the DNA is TGTGCCAGCACCCCTACTGACACCGGGGAGCTGTTTTTT.

V gene TRBV9 combines with J gene TRBJ2-3; 7 bases fit TRBD2. From germline, CDR1 is SGDLS and CDR2 YYNGEE. With V trimmed by 3 bases and J by 0 bases, 4 bases remained unmatched. The CDR3 contains 15 residues. The CDR3 loop reads CASSAGLPSTDTQYF. CDR3 bases: TGTGCCAGCAGCGCGGGACTACCCAGCACAGATACGCAGTATTTT.

The chain uses TRBV28 and TRBJ2-4; 8 bases align to TRBD1. Trimming removed 5 bases from V and 16 bases from J; junction bases left unmatched: 16. Germline V gives CDR1 MDHEN, CDR2 SYDVKM. This CDR3 contains 14 residues. As DNA, the CDR3 is TGTGCCAGCAGTGCGCCCGCGTCCTCCGGGACAGGCTACTTC. Its translation: CASSAPASSGTGYF.

This clonotype appeared many times. This sequence joins TRBV18 and TRBJ2-1, with D possibly matching TRBD2 (6 bases). The CDR3 has 12 residues. Trimming stripped 1 base from V and 10 bases from J, with 8 bases between. Germline V gene data show CDR1 as KGHSH and CDR2 as LQKENI. CDR3 in DNA: TGTGCCAGCTCACCACGACTAGAGGAGCAGTTCTTC. It is translated as CASSPRLEEQFF. Variable domain in full (rest from reference TRBV18 and TRBJ2-1): NAGVMQNPRHLVRRRGQEARLRCSPMKGHSHVYWYRQLPEEGLKFMVYLQKENIIDESGMPKERFSAEFPKEGPSILRIQQVVRGDSAAYFCASSPRLEEQFFGPGTRLTVL.

V is TRBV7-9 and J is TRBJ1-1; 7 bases match TRBD1. After removal of 5 bases from V and 2 bases from J, the junction contained 8 bases not matched to a gene. Germline loops: CDR1 SEHNR, CDR2 FQNEAQ (reference sequence). The CDR3 covers 15 residues. The CDR3 region has the DNA TGTGCCAGCAGCCCACAGACAGGGAAAAACACTGAAGCTTTCTTT. Its translation is CASSPQTGKNTEAFF.

This clonotype was seen a handful of times. The V gene is TRBV14, the J gene TRBJ2-7; D is ambiguous. V was pared by 0 bases and J by 5 bases, with 11 bases between. The germline V gene encodes CDR1 SGHDN and CDR2 FVKESK. CDR3 length: 14 amino acids. CDR3 nucleotide sequence: TGTGCCAGCAGCCAAGAACGGGTATACCACGAGCAGTACTTC. Its protein is CASSQERVYHEQYF. Based on the CDR3 plus reference TRBV14 and TRBJ2-7, the full variable domain is EAGVTQFPSHSVIEKGQTVTLRCDPISGHDNLYWYRRVMGKEIKFLLHFVKESKQDESGMPNNRFLAERTGGTYSTLKVQPAELEDSGVYFCASSQERVYHEQYFGPGTRLTVT.

Regarding this clonotype: One end of the junction is discordant with germline, which a read error may explain. The chain is built from TRBV11-2 and TRBJ1-2, with D tentatively TRBD1 (5 bases). Germline CDR1 and CDR2: SGHAT and FQNNGV. CDR3 length equals 13 residues. The DNA for the CDR3 is TGTGCCAACAGCTTTCAGACAGACTATGGCTACACCTTC. Protein: CANSFQTDYGYTF. Variable domain in full (rest from reference TRBV11-2 and TRBJ1-2): EAGVAQSPRYKIIEKRQSVAFWCNPISGHATLYWYQQILGQGPKLLIQFQNNGVVDDSQLPKDRFSAERLKGVDSTLKIQPAKLEDSAVYLCANSFQTDYGYTFGSGTRLTVV.

There are a few counts of this clonotype. This CDR3 reads CASSPPNSYPEQYF. In nucleotides, the CDR3 is TGTGCCAGCTCACCACCGAACAGTTATCCCGAGCAGTACTTC. J is TRBJ2-7 and V is TRBV18; D not certain. The germline V and J ends were trimmed by 0 bases and 6 bases, with 12 bases remaining between them. Germline values: CDR1 KGHSH, CDR2 LQKENI. This CDR3 comprises 14 residues.

Notes on this clonotype: A read error may explain this, as a much larger clone is one base away. The chain uses TRBV24-1 and TRBJ2-1, with D perhaps given as TRBD1 or TRBD2 (5 bases each). This CDR3 region has 13 residues. The V end lost 7 bases, the J end lost 10 bases, and 16 bases lay between the germline ends. Germline CDR1 is KGHDR and CDR2 is SFDVKD. The CDR3 nucleotides read TGTGCCACCAGGGACACACCGACGGGAGAGCAGTTCTTC. Its protein product is CATRDTPTGEQFF.

A remark on this clonotype: Just one base apart from a much larger clone, this may be a read error. This sequence joins TRBV20-1 and TRBJ2-7; possibly TRBD1 for D (5 bases). The CDR3 has 15 amino acids. Germline V CDR1 and CDR2: DFQATT, SNEGSKA (reference sequence). CDR3 DNA sequence: TGCAGTGCTAGAGGGATCGGGCAGGGCGGCTACGGGCAGTACTTC. Protein sequence: CSARGIGQGGYGQYF.

This clonotype has at least ten counts. The chain recombines TRBV12-3 or TRBV12-4 with TRBJ2-1, with a weak D call TRBD1 (6 bases). The length of the CDR3 is 15 residues. The ends were cut back, 3 bases at V and 6 bases at J, with 15 bases in the middle. The CDR3 region is CASSLGAGLLNEQFF. The CDR3 DNA follows: TGTGCCAGCAGTTTGGGGGCCGGACTTCTCAATGAGCAGTTCTTC.

The chain links TRBV27 to TRBJ2-7; the match to TRBD2 covers 9 bases. The V segment lost 10 bases and the J segment 3 bases; nucleotides outside the gene matches: 7. The V gene's germline CDR1 is MNHEY and CDR2 SMNVEV (reference sequence). The CDR3 is made up of 13 amino acids. CDR3 in DNA: TGTGCCACCCGGACTAGCGACCACTACGAGCAGTACTTC. This translates into CATRTSDHYEQYF.

CDR3 sequence reads: CATNSGSSYNEQFF. The CDR3 bases are TGTGCCACCAATTCCGGGAGCTCCTACAATGAGCAGTTCTTC. The chain uses TRBV15 and TRBJ2-1; weak D call: TRBD2 (6 bases). V dropped 7 bases and J dropped 0 bases, with 10 bases sitting between them. The CDR3 is 14 amino acids. Germline assignment: CDR1 LNHNV and CDR2 YYDKDF (reference sequence).

Comments on this clonotype: A read error may explain this, as a much larger clone is one base away. V usage is TRBV28 and J usage is TRBJ1-4, with D possibly being TRBD1 (6 bases). The CDR3 consists of 12 residues. Germline assignment: CDR1 MDHEN and CDR2 SYDVKM. The CDR3 loop reads CASGQRNEKRFF. CDR3 nucleotides: TGTGCCAGTGGACAGAGAAATGAAAAACGGTTTTTT.

This clonotype was recorded many times. The chain couples TRBV12-3 or TRBV12-4 to TRBJ1-2; D may be TRBD1 (5 bases). V lost 7 bases, J lost 9 bases, and 18 bases lay in between. The CDR3 covers 13 residues. The CDR3 DNA sequence: TGTGCCAGCACCCGAGACAGTTCCACCAGCTACACCTTC. Encoded protein: CASTRDSSTSYTF.

This clonotype was observed at least ten times. The V call is TRBV9, the J call TRBJ2-7; D gene unclear. Trimming shortened V by 0 bases and J by 2 bases, and 6 bases separated the two germline ends. Per the germline V gene, CDR1 is SGDLS and CDR2 is YYNGEE. CDR3 size: 13 residues. CDR3 bases: TGTGCCAGCAGCGTAGGTTTCACCTACGAGCAGTACTTC. Translation: CASSVGFTYEQYF.

This clonotype was counted only a few times. The chain uses TRBV18 and TRBJ2-5; D is undetermined. The CDR3 consists of 14 residues. V was clipped by 5 bases and J by 2 bases, with 12 bases between them. Germline assignment: CDR1 KGHSH and CDR2 LQKENI. The CDR3: CASSTQTFQETQYF. As DNA, the CDR3 is TGTGCCAGCTCAACACAAACATTTCAAGAGACCCAGTACTTC. The full variable domain, in which reference TRBV18 and TRBJ2-5 provide the parts outside the CDR3, is NAGVMQNPRHLVRRRGQEARLRCSPMKGHSHVYWYRQLPEEGLKFMVYLQKENIIDESGMPKERFSAEFPKEGPSILRIQQVVRGDSAAYFCASSTQTFQETQYFGPGTRLLVL.

This clonotype was seen a single time. One base away lies a much larger clone, so this may be a sequencing read error. The chain uses TRBV10-1 and TRBJ2-7, with unresolved D. Germline-derived CDR1 and CDR2 are WNHNN and SYGVQD (reference sequence). CDR3 size: 12 residues. The CDR3 DNA follows: TGCGCCGGCAGTGAGTCGGAGCATGAGCAGTACTTC. Its translation: CAGSESEHEQYF.

This rearrangement joins TRBV5-1 to TRBJ2-1; no reliable D call. V was pared by 3 bases and J by 0 bases, with 7 bases between. The V gene's germline CDR1 is SGHRS and CDR2 YFSETQ. There are 14 residues in the CDR3. CDR3 coding DNA: TGCGCCAGCAGCTCACTGTGCTCCTACAATGAGCAGTTCTTC. Its translation is CASSSLCSYNEQFF.

This clonotype has just a few counts. This chain uses TRBV29-1 with TRBJ1-5; 8 bases align to TRBD1. After removal of 7 bases from V and 5 bases from J, the junction contained 10 bases not matched to a gene. CDR3 length: 14 residues. From germline, CDR1 is SQVTM and CDR2 ANQGSEA. The DNA of the CDR3 is TGCAGCGCAAAAACTGGGACAGGTGATCAGCCCCAGCATTTT. Translating it yields CSAKTGTGDQPQHF. Based on the CDR3 plus reference TRBV29-1 and TRBJ1-5, the full variable domain is SAVISQKPSRDICQRGTSLTIQCQVDSQVTMMFWYRQQPGQSLTLIATANQGSEATYESGFVIDKFPISRPNLTFSTLTVSNMSPEDSSIYLCSAKTGTGDQPQHFGDGTRLSIL.

This clonotype was detected many times. V usage is TRBV5-5 and J usage is TRBJ2-7, with 10 bases identical to TRBD1. CDR3 length equals 17 residues. J lost 8 bases, V lost 3 bases, and 17 bases had no gene match. The germline gives CDR1 SGHKS, CDR2 YYEKEE (reference sequence). The CDR3 region has the DNA TGTGCCAGCAGCTCGGCCGCAGGGACAGGGGATCCTGGGAAGCAGTACTTC. Translation: CASSSAAGTGDPGKQYF. The whole variable domain, filled in from reference TRBV5-5 and TRBJ2-7, reads DAGVTQSPTHLIKTRGQQVTLRCSPISGHKSVSWYQQVLGQGPQFIFQYYEKEERGRGNFPDRFSARQFPNYSSELNVNALLLGDSALYLCASSSAAGTGDPGKQYFGPGTRLTVT.

This clonotype was seen a handful of times. The V gene is TRBV2, the J gene TRBJ2-1; no clear D gene. There are 12 residues in the CDR3. Germline lookup yields CDR1 SNHLY and CDR2 FYNNEI. Trimming removed 1 base at V and 14 bases at J, with 12 bases between. The CDR3 DNA reads as TGTGCCAGCAGTGAAGTTGCTCCCCGGGAGTTCTTC. Its protein is CASSEVAPREFF.

This clonotype was counted a few times. J is TRBJ1-5 and V is TRBV10-3; D gene uncertain. Per the germline V gene, CDR1 is ENHRY and CDR2 is SYGVKD. Trimming removed 0 bases from V and 2 bases from J, with 11 bases in between. There are 16 residues in the CDR3. CDR3: CAISESNGVGNQPQHF. DNA for the CDR3: TGTGCCATCAGTGAGTCGAATGGGGTGGGCAATCAGCCCCAGCATTTT.

The chain joins TRBV4-2 to TRBJ1-1, with D uncertain. The CDR3 runs to 16 residues. Trimming stripped 1 base from V and 1 base from J, with 13 bases between. CDR1 LGHNA and CDR2 YNFKEQ come from the germline V gene. The CDR3 region is CASSQGRYTPNTEAFF. For the CDR3, the DNA is TGTGCCAGCAGCCAAGGACGGTACACGCCGAACACTGAAGCTTTCTTT.

This chain joins TRBV29-1 and TRBJ1-2, with D unclear. Germline V lookup: CDR1 SQVTM, CDR2 ANQGSEA. V lost 7 bases and J 7 bases, leaving 28 bases between the germline ends. The CDR3 runs 16 residues. The CDR3 sequence: CSEGGAESVARGGYTF. CDR3 DNA sequence: TGCAGCGAGGGAGGTGCCGAGTCCGTGGCCCGGGGTGGCTACACCTTC.